The next 10 T cell receptor beta chains were all read from a single sample in a study of monozygotic twins with cystic fibrosis. The data were produced by immunoSEQ multiplex PCR, yet TCRdb's version contains in-frame clones alone and is incomplete. The sample includes about 23,000 clones, approximately 97% of them seen just once. The sequencing input was blood. Every receptor here comes from a girl aged 10 to 17 with cystic fibrosis.

The V and J genes are TRBV4-3 and TRBJ2-3, with 10 bases lining up with TRBD2. The J segment lost 6 bases and the V segment lost 5 bases, leaving 11 bases of the junction unmatched. The germline V gene has CDR1 LGHNA and CDR2 YSLEER. This CDR3 region has 16 residues. The CDR3: CASSSIAGGPADTQYF. CDR3 DNA: TGCGCCAGCAGCTCTATAGCGGGAGGACCAGCCGATACGCAGTATTTT.

V is TRBV18 and J is TRBJ2-7, with TRBD1 identical over 9 bases. V was pared by 6 bases and J by 5 bases, with 8 bases of the junction left unmatched. Germline CDR1 reads KGHSH; CDR2 reads LQKENI. This CDR3 comprises 14 residues. This CDR3 is CASSSQGALDEQYV. Here the CDR3 DNA reads TGTGCCAGCTCCTCACAGGGGGCTTTGGACGAGCAGTACGTC.

V is TRBV27 and J is TRBJ2-7; tentatively, D is TRBD1 (6 bases). V was trimmed by 6 bases and J by 7 bases, leaving 10 bases between them. Germline CDR1 and CDR2: MNHEY and SMNVEV (reference sequence). The CDR3 loop spans 11 amino acids. The CDR3 reads CASRQGREQYF. The DNA for the CDR3 is TGTGCCAGCAGACAGGGACGGGAGCAGTACTTC.

This chain connects TRBV7-2 to TRBJ1-1, with TRBD1 matching over 7 bases. The V segment lost 7 bases and the J segment 2 bases; nucleotides outside the gene matches: 4. CDR3 length: 13 residues. From germline, CDR1 is SGHTA and CDR2 FQGNSA. Here the CDR3 DNA reads TGTGCCAGCAATCGACAGGGAAACACTGAAGCTTTCTTT. Translation gives CASNRQGNTEAFF.

V and J are TRBV29-1 and TRBJ2-1, with 7 bases that match TRBD2. V was pared by 6 bases and J by 16 bases, with 12 bases of the junction left unmatched. The CDR3 runs to 11 residues. Germline values: CDR1 SQVTM, CDR2 ANQGSEA. The CDR3 nucleotides read TGCAGCGTCCCCGGTGGGACGGGGGGATTCTTC. Protein sequence: CSVPGGTGGFF.

This sequence joins TRBV29-1 and TRBJ2-5; tentative D call: TRBD2 (5 bases). The CDR3 is 12 amino acids. CDR1 SQVTM and CDR2 ANQGSEA come from the germline V gene. V lost 4 bases, J lost 4 bases, and 10 bases lay in between. Here the CDR3 reads CSVVWRRETQYF. DNA for the CDR3: TGCAGCGTTGTCTGGAGGCGAGAGACCCAGTACTTC.

CDR3 in DNA: TGTGCCAGCAGAGAACAGGGACGGGTTCAGCCCCAGCATTTT. This codes for CASREQGRVQPQHF. J is TRBJ1-5 and V is TRBV6-6, with a weak D call TRBD1 (6 bases). Germline values: CDR1 MNHNY, CDR2 SVGAGI (reference sequence). V was shortened by 6 bases and J by 6 bases, with 15 bases between the two germline ends. This CDR3 contains 14 residues.

This sequence joins TRBV5-6 and TRBJ1-3; tentative D call: TRBD1 (6 bases). Trimming pared 3 bases from V and 0 bases from J, leaving 10 bases between. Per germline, CDR1 SGHDT and CDR2 YYEEEE. The CDR3 covers 15 residues. The CDR3 is CASSSRDTSGNTIYF. For the CDR3, the DNA is TGTGCCAGCAGCTCCCGGGACACCTCTGGAAACACCATATATTTT.

The chain's CDR3 is CASSPTTSSEQETQYF. CDR3 coding DNA: TGTGCCAGCTCACCAACGACAAGCAGCGAGCAAGAGACCCAGTACTTC. V is TRBV18 and J is TRBJ2-5; D ambiguous. The CDR3 is 16 residues long. Looked up from germline, CDR1 is KGHSH and CDR2 is LQKENI. Trimming removed 2 bases from V and 2 bases from J, with 15 bases in between.

This chain links TRBV27 with TRBJ2-7; D possibly uses TRBD1 or TRBD2 (5 bases each). The V gene lost 5 bases and the J gene lost 0 bases, with 20 bases spanning the gap. The length of the CDR3 is 17 residues. Germline loops: CDR1 MNHEY, CDR2 SMNVEV (reference sequence). The CDR3 sequence: CASSDPRRDRSSYEQYV. CDR3 sequence (DNA): TGTGCCAGCAGTGACCCCCGCCGGGACCGGAGCTCCTACGAGCAGTACGTC.